This TCR beta chain was sequenced during a study of T cells in Graves' hyperthyroidism and ophthalmopathy. Authors of the study amplified TCR beta CDR3 regions from RNA transcripts. Using the HTBI primer set, a first-round RT-PCR was run on the TCR CDR3. MiXCR, run by TCRdb on the multiplex PCR reads, gives a single entry per CDR3 protein. The sample consists of roughly 290,000 distinct CDR3 sequences, less than 15% of them appearing once. Subjects aged 18 to 65 presented with newly diagnosed hyperthyroidism of less than 2 months' duration. The source material was blood. The clonotype was recovered from a woman under 40 with Graves' hyperthyroidism that later progressed to Graves' ophthalmopathy.

CDR3 coding DNA: TGTGCCAGCACCCCCGGCGGGCAGGTCTACGAGCAGTACTTC. Translation gives CASTPGGQVYEQYF. J is TRBJ2-7 and V is TRBV11-2; TRBD2 is a possible D gene (5 bases). Deletions cut 7 bases from V and 3 bases from J, with 16 bases between. The CDR3 sequence is 14 residues long. From germline, CDR1 is SGHAT and CDR2 FQNNGV.